The T cell receptor beta chain described here comes from a study of T-cell memory formation after mild COVID-19. The CDR3 is 15 residues long. V dropped 2 bases and J dropped 2 bases, with 11 bases sitting between them. CDR1 SGHRS and CDR2 YFSETQ come from the germline V gene. TCRdb recomputed calls from the 5' RACE reads with MiXCR, one row per CDR3 protein. The profile shows tens of thousands of distinct CDR3 sequences, around 13% of them singletons. V and J are TRBV5-1 and TRBJ2-1; D might be TRBD2 (5 bases). Input material: PBMCs or a T cell subset sorted from them (not recorded which). This TCR came from an adult woman who had mild COVID-19 (a few samples of this study predate the infection). Cell type and time point are not known. The CDR3 sequence is CASSFATLAYNEQFF. As DNA, the CDR3 is TGCGCCAGCAGCTTCGCGACACTAGCCTACAATGAGCAGTTCTTC.